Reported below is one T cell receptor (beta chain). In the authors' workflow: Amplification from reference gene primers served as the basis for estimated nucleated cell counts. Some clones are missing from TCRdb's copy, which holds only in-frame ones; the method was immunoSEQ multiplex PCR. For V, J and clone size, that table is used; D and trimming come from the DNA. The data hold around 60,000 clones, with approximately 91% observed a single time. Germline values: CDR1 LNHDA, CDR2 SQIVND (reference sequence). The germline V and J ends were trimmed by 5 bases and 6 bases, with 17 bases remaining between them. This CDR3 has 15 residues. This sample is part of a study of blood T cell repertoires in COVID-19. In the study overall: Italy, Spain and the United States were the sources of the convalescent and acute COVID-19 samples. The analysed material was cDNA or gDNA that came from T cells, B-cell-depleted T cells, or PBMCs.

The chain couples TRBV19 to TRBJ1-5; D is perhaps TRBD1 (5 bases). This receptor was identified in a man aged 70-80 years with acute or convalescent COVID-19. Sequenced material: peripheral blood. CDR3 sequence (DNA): TGTGCCAGTAGTGGGGCAGTTATGAAGTCTCAGCCCCAGCATTTT. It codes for CASSGAVMKSQPQHF.